These T cell receptor beta chains were read from a single sample in a study of CD8+ T cells in alopecia areata. Measured with immunoSEQ multiplex PCR; TCRdb has only the in-frame clones, and not every one. Found here are around 200,000 clones, approximately 56% of them singletons; the top ten hold 0.69%. Sequenced here: CD4+ T cells sorted from blood, sampled at week 4, from a patient treated with tofacitinib. The origin of the receptors is a human donor with alopecia areata. Each CDR3 is given with its conserved first and last residue. D genes are given only for firm matches. For some rows the clone size is stated as once, few or many, or as a class when expanded; others skip it.

TRBJ2-2	TRBD2	NA	TRBV29-1	TGCAGCGTTCTAGCGGGACCCGGGGAGCTGTTTTTT	CSVLAGPGELFF
TRBJ2-5	TRBD2	NA	TRBV7-8	TGTGCCAGCAGCTCCTGGGAGGCGGGAGGGGGGGAGACCCAGTACTTC	CASSSWEAGGGETQYF
TRBJ1-5	TRBD1	NA	TRBV30	TGTGCCTGGATAGGAGGGGGCGACCAGCCCCAGCATTTT	CAWIGGGDQPQHF
TRBJ1-3	NA	few	TRBV29-1	TGCAGCGTCCGGACCGATGGAAACACCATATATTTT	CSVRTDGNTIYF
TRBJ1-1	NA	NA	TRBV28	TGTGCCACCAATCGGATCGGAGCAGGGGCGGGGGACACTGAAGCTTTCTTT	CATNRIGAGAGDTEAFF
TRBJ2-1	NA	once	TRBV7-7	TGTGCTAGCAGCTTAGGACTTAACAATGAGCAGTTCTTC	CASSLGLNNEQFF
TRBJ2-7	NA	NA	TRBV9	TGTGCCAGCAGCGTAGCTGGGGGGATCTACGAGCAGTACTTC	CASSVAGGIYEQYF
TRBJ1-1	NA	NA	TRBV28	TGTGCCAGCAGTTTCGGGCGAGGGGACACTGAAGCTTTCTTT	CASSFGRGDTEAFF
TRBJ1-1	NA	once	TRBV30	TGTGCCTTAATACACACTGAAGCTTTCTTT	CALIHTEAFF
TRBJ2-7	NA	few	TRBV6-1	TGTGCGGTAGGGCTGGGTCTAGGGCAGTACTTC	CAVGLGLGQYF
TRBJ1-2	TRBD1	once	TRBV29-1	TGCAGCACCCGGGACAGTAACCTCTATGGCTACACCTTC	CSTRDSNLYGYTF
TRBJ2-7	TRBD1	NA	TRBV5-4	TGTGCCAGCAGCAGGTGGACAGGCGCCTACGAGCAGTACTTC	CASSRWTGAYEQYF
TRBJ2-5	NA	many	TRBV19	TGTGCCAGTAGTATCGCCCGGGACCCACAAGAGACCCAGTACTTC	CASSIARDPQETQYF
TRBJ1-3	TRBD1	NA	TRBV9	TGTGCCAGCAGCGTAAGGGACAGGGGCCCTGGAAACACCATATATTTT	CASSVRDRGPGNTIYF
TRBJ1-2	TRBD1	NA	TRBV30	TGTGCCTGGAGTCACGACAGGGCCATCTATGGCTACACCTTC	CAWSHDRAIYGYTF
TRBJ2-5	NA	few	TRBV12-5	TGTGCTAGTGGTCAATCCCTCAGAGAGACCCAGTACTTC	CASGQSLRETQYF
TRBJ2-4	NA	once	TRBV29-1	TGCAGCGTTGAAGATGGGGGACGGACCCTAGCCAAAAACATTCAGTACTTC	CSVEDGGRTLAKNIQYF
TRBJ2-7	NA	few	TRBV14	TGTGCCAGCAGGGCCGGTTCTGACTCCTACGAGCAGTACTTC	CASRAGSDSYEQYF
TRBJ2-7	NA	NA	TRBV30	TGTGCCTGGACCCCGATTCAGGGGAACGAGCAGTACTTC	CAWTPIQGNEQYF
TRBJ2-1	NA	NA	TRBV29-1	TGCAGCGTTGATTCCCCAGCGTCTAATGAGCAGTTCTTC	CSVDSPASNEQFF
TRBJ2-1	NA	NA	TRBV11-2	TGTGCCAGCAGCTTAGAGTCGCGGCCGAGCTCCTACAATGAGCAGTTCTTC	CASSLESRPSSYNEQFF
TRBJ2-1	NA	few	TRBV29-1	TGCAGCGTTGAAGGCCTAGCGACGGCTGAGCAGTTCTTC	CSVEGLATAEQFF
TRBJ2-3	NA	few	TRBV7-9	TGTGCCAGCAGCTCCCCCCGCGGCGCTAGCACAGATACGCAGTATTTT	CASSSPRGASTDTQYF
TRBJ2-2	NA	NA	TRBV29-1	TGCAGCGTTGAAGAACAAGCGAAGGAGCTGTTTTTT	CSVEEQAKELFF
TRBJ1-2	NA	few	TRBV7-2	TGTGCCAGCAGCTTCAGAGGGACTAACTATGGCTACACCTTC	CASSFRGTNYGYTF
TRBJ2-1	NA	NA	TRBV29-1	TGCAGCGGGGGAGGGGGACAGTACAATGAGCAGTTCTTC	CSGGGGQYNEQFF
TRBJ1-2	NA	NA	TRBV29-1	TGCAGCGTTGCTAGGACAGATAGCGGCTACACCTTC	CSVARTDSGYTF
TRBJ1-5	NA	NA	TRBV30	TGTGCCTGGAGTTGGCAGGGGAGTCAGCCCCAGCATTTT	CAWSWQGSQPQHF
TRBJ1-2	NA	NA	TRBV30	TGTGCCTGGAGTGTATCCAGGGGTAGAGGCTACACCTTC	CAWSVSRGRGYTF
TRBJ1-5	NA	few	TRBV6-6	TGTGCCAGCAGTCCCCAGGGATATCAGCCCCAGCATTTT	CASSPQGYQPQHF
TRBJ2-5	NA	NA	TRBV6-1	TGTGCCAGCCGAGCTTGGACAGAAGAGACCCAGTACTTC	CASRAWTEETQYF
TRBJ1-5	NA	NA	TRBV7-9	TGTGCCAGCAGCCCAATTCTCCTCAATCAGCCCCAGCATTTT	CASSPILLNQPQHF
TRBJ1-2	NA	NA	TRBV28	TGTGCCAGCAGTTCAAGCTATGACTATGGCTACACCTTC	CASSSSYDYGYTF
TRBJ2-7	NA	NA	TRBV6-5	TGTGCCAGCAGTCGAAACCGGGCCGGGGGCTACGAGCAGTACTTC	CASSRNRAGGYEQYF
TRBJ1-2	NA	NA	TRBV7-9	TGTGCCAGCAGCCTGGTGGGGTATGGCTACACCTTC	CASSLVGYGYTF
TRBJ2-7	NA	NA	TRBV10-3	TGTGCCATCAGTGAGTTCGAGGGCGAGCAGTACTTC	CAISEFEGEQYF
TRBJ2-4	NA	few	TRBV7-2	TGTGCCAGCAGCACTAGTCTAGCCAAAAACATTCAGTACTTC	CASSTSLAKNIQYF
TRBJ1-2	NA	NA	TRBV29-1	TGCAGCGTTGAAGATCGGGGCGAAGCTGGCTATGGCTACACCTTC	CSVEDRGEAGYGYTF
TRBJ1-1	TRBD1	few	TRBV10-1	TGCGCCAGCAGTGGACTAGGACAGGAGGAAGCTTTCTTT	CASSGLGQEEAFF
TRBJ1-2	TRBD1	NA	TRBV4-1	TGCGCCAGCAGCCAAGATCCAGGGGGCAGTGGAATACGGGGCTACACCTTC	CASSQDPGGSGIRGYTF
TRBJ1-1	TRBD1	NA	TRBV18	TGTGCCAGCTCACCTTCCCGGGACAGGGCAGAAGCTTTCTTT	CASSPSRDRAEAFF